Listed below are T cell receptor beta chains from one sample, sequenced in a study of blood T cells in healthy people across ages. TCRdb itself ran the 5' RACE reads through MiXCR, one entry per CDR3 protein. The repertoire has 780,000 or so distinct CDR3 sequences, around 25% of them found once; the top ten carry approximately 3.7%. This same sample was also taken into another study, of T cells of mothers and their children.

Sequencing input: blood. The receptors stem from a boy aged 10-17 years in good health. Each CDR3 is given with its conserved first and last residue. D genes are given only for firm matches. Rows may omit the clone size; those that give it use once, few, many or a size class.

clone size	V gene	D gene	J gene	CDR3 length	CDR3 protein	CDR3 DNA
NA	TRBV15	TRBD2	TRBJ2-7	17	CATSRDLSGGSSYEQYF	TGTGCCACCAGCAGAGATCTTAGCGGGGGGAGCTCCTACGAGCAGTACTTC
few	TRBV6-6	NA	TRBJ1-5	17	CASSPGGGRDRNQPQHF	TGTGCCAGCAGCCCCGGGGGGGGCAGAGATCGAAATCAGCCCCAGCATTTT
few	TRBV27	TRBD1	TRBJ2-3	15	CASSLQGQVLGTQYF	TGTGCCAGCAGTCTACAAGGACAGGTACTCGGTACGCAGTATTTT
NA	TRBV9	NA	TRBJ1-5	14	CASSVEGGNQPQHF	TGTGCCAGCAGCGTAGAAGGGGGCAATCAGCCCCAGCATTTT
NA	TRBV2	TRBD1	TRBJ2-1	16	CASSEWITGGKNEQFF	TGTGCCAGCAGTGAATGGATTACAGGGGGCAAGAATGAGCAGTTCTTC
NA	TRBV29-1	NA	TRBJ2-3	16	CSVDDVGGEFTDTQYF	TGCAGCGTTGACGACGTGGGCGGGGAGTTCACAGATACGCAGTATTTT
once	TRBV28	TRBD1	TRBJ2-1	17	CASSLARQGGGGNEQFF	TGTGCCAGCAGTTTAGCCCGACAGGGGGGAGGTGGCAATGAGCAGTTCTTC
NA	TRBV7-2	TRBD1	TRBJ1-5	12	CASSRTGGLQHF	TGTGCCAGCAGCCGAACAGGGGGCCTCCAGCATTTT
NA	TRBV7-2	NA	TRBJ1-4	16	CASSLIYTGVNEKLFF	TGTGCCAGCAGCTTAATTTATACAGGAGTTAATGAAAAACTGTTTTTT
NA	TRBV11-2	NA	TRBJ2-5	15	CASSLESGAQETQYF	TGTGCCAGCAGCTTAGAGTCAGGAGCCCAAGAGACCCAGTACTTC
few	TRBV9	NA	TRBJ2-5	15	CASSLGHQYQETQYF	TGTGCCAGCAGCCTGGGACACCAGTACCAAGAGACCCAGTACTTC